A single sample is the source of the 2 T cell receptor beta chains below, sequenced in a study of blood T cell repertoires in COVID-19. The method was immunoSEQ multiplex PCR; TCRdb's version includes in-frame clones alone and lacks a portion of them. The sample holds more than 100,000 clones, 88% seen once. Sequenced material: peripheral blood. The source of these receptors is a human donor in a cohort sampled during active COVID-19.

The chain has TRBV6-5 and TRBJ1-1; 8 nucleotides match TRBD1. The trim removed 5 bases at V and 1 base at J, leaving 6 bases unmatched. This CDR3 region has 15 residues. Per the germline V gene, CDR1 is MNHEY and CDR2 is SVGAGI. CDR3 sequence (DNA): TGTGCCAGCAGTACTCGACAGGGGCCGAACACTGAAGCTTTCTTT. It encodes CASSTRQGPNTEAFF.

This clone showed up just once. The chain couples TRBV7-6 to TRBJ2-3; 10 nucleotides line up with TRBD2. Per the germline V gene, CDR1 is SGHVS and CDR2 is FNYEAQ. This CDR3 has 15 amino acids. V shed 5 bases and J 5 bases; nucleotides not matched to a gene: 7. The CDR3 bases are TGTGCCAGCAGCCCAAGCGGGGGGGCCAAAGATACGCAGTATTTT. Translating it yields CASSPSGGAKDTQYF.